These 6 T cell receptor beta chains originate from one sample sequenced in a study of cytomegalovirus exposure and HLA in healthy donors (dated by TCRdb to about 2017). Libraries were made using the immunoSEQ multiplex PCR assay. For the multiplex PCR, a mixture combining 60 forward primers for TCR Vbeta segments and 13 reverse primers for TCR Jbeta segments was used. The clones in this table, taken by TCRdb from immuneACCESS, are in-frame only. Not every clone is retained; where verified, under half of the shortfall comes from an unresolved V gene, and the cause of the rest is unknown. This sample gives 150,000 to 200,000 clones in total; 55% to 65% of them show up just once. Less than 3% of the sample is in the top ten clones. Sequencing used PBMCs. The origin of the receptors is a man aged 40-50 years in good health and CMV-seronegative.

The chain combines TRBV7-9 with TRBJ2-2; D possibly corresponds to TRBD2 (7 bases). Germline V gene sequence: CDR1 SEHNR, CDR2 FQNEAQ (reference sequence). The CDR3 extends over 15 amino acids. The V gene lost 2 bases and the J gene lost 4 bases, with 11 bases spanning the gap. Here the CDR3 DNA reads TGTGCCAGCAGCTTACTAGCGGACAGCACCGGGGAGCTGTTTTTT. Residues: CASSLLADSTGELFF.

This clone showed up just a few times. V usage is TRBV13 and J usage is TRBJ2-7, with 10 bases matching TRBD1. J gave up 6 bases and V 4 bases, and 6 bases lay outside the gene matches. Looked up from germline, CDR1 is PRHDT and CDR2 is FYEKMQ (reference sequence). CDR3 length: 14 residues. The CDR3 bases are TGTGCCAGCAGCTACCAGACAGGGGGCACCGAGCAGTACTTC. Its protein product is CASSYQTGGTEQYF.

This clone was counted a few times. This sequence joins TRBV29-1 and TRBJ1-1, with D unresolved. The CDR3 sequence is 13 residues long. V was shortened by 3 bases and J by 4 bases, with 12 bases between the two germline ends. Germline V gene lookup returns CDR1 SQVTM and CDR2 ANQGSEA. The CDR3 loop is CSVEREAGTEAFF. The CDR3 region has the DNA TGCAGCGTTGAGAGGGAGGCGGGCACTGAAGCTTTCTTT. Using reference TRBV29-1 and TRBJ1-1 for the parts outside the CDR3, the full variable domain is SAVISQKPSRDICQRGTSLTIQCQVDSQVTMMFWYRQQPGQSLTLIATANQGSEATYESGFVIDKFPISRPNLTFSTLTVSNMSPEDSSIYLCSVEREAGTEAFFGQGTRLTVV.

The rearrangement joins TRBV11-2 to TRBJ2-7, with D possibly TRBD2 on 5 matching bases. The length of the CDR3 is 14 residues. CDR1 and CDR2 from the germline V gene are SGHAT and FQNNGV. V lost 7 bases and J 5 bases, leaving 18 bases between the germline ends. The CDR3 DNA sequence: TGTGCCAGCAACCCCGGGATCAAAAGCCACGAGCAGTACTTC. Amino acid sequence: CASNPGIKSHEQYF. The complete variable domain, with remaining parts taken from reference TRBV11-2 and TRBJ2-7, reads EAGVAQSPRYKIIEKRQSVAFWCNPISGHATLYWYQQILGQGPKLLIQFQNNGVVDDSQLPKDRFSAERLKGVDSTLKIQPAKLEDSAVYLCASNPGIKSHEQYFGPGTRLTVT.

The chain combines TRBV15 with TRBJ2-5, with 9 bases lining up with TRBD1. The CDR3 has 15 residues. Germline assignment: CDR1 LNHNV and CDR2 YYDKDF (reference sequence). The ends lost 0 bases at V and 3 bases at J; junction bases unmatched: 2. The CDR3 region is CATSRDTGGEETQYF. The CDR3 region has the DNA TGTGCCACCAGCAGAGATACAGGGGGCGAAGAGACCCAGTACTTC.

This chain joins TRBV5-1 and TRBJ2-5; D not resolved. The V gene lost 4 bases and the J gene lost 5 bases, with 15 bases spanning the gap. The CDR3 is made up of 14 amino acids. From germline, CDR1 is SGHRS and CDR2 YFSETQ. The chain's CDR3 is CASSTGGTLETQYF. CDR3 sequence (DNA): TGCGCCAGCAGCACTGGTGGTACTTTGGAGACCCAGTACTTC.